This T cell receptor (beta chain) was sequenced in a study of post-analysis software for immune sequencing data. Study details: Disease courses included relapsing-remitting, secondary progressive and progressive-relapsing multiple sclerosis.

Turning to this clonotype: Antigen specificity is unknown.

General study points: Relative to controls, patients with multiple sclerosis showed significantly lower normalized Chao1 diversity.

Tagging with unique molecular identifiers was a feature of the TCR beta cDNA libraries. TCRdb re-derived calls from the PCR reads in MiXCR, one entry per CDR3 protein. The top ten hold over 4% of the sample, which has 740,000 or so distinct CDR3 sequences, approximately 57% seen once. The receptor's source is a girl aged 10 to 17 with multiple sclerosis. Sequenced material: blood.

The DNA of the CDR3 is TGTGCCAGCAGCCCCTCCGGGAGTCCCCAAGAGACCCAGTACTTC. The encoded protein is CASSPSGSPQETQYF. The V and J genes are TRBV7-3 and TRBJ2-5; D possibly corresponds to TRBD2 (6 bases). Trimming pared 5 bases from V and 1 base from J, leaving 14 bases between. The germline CDR1 and CDR2 sequences are SGHTA and FQGTGA. The length of the CDR3 is 15 residues. The full variable domain, in which reference TRBV7-3 and TRBJ2-5 provide the parts outside the CDR3, is GAGVSQTPSNKVTEKGKYVELRCDPISGHTALYWYRQSLGQGPEFLIYFQGTGAADDSGLPNDRFFAVRPEGSVSTLKIQRTERGDSAVYLCASSPSGSPQETQYFGPGTRLLVL.